The 7 T cell receptor beta chains in this list originate from one sample, sequenced in a study of cytomegalovirus exposure and HLA in healthy donors. The PCR made use of 60 Vbeta and 13 Jbeta primers. This table comes from immunoSEQ multiplex PCR, and its TCRdb copy is limited to in-frame clones, with some not included. The sample contains 90,000 to 110,000 clones, more than 80% of which appear only once. Source material: PBMCs. The source is a man younger than 35 in good health and CMV-seronegative.

The J gene is TRBJ1-2, the V gene TRBV5-8, with 7 nucleotides matching TRBD1. V was clipped by 5 bases and J by 4 bases; unmatched bases: 8. The CDR3 sequence is 14 residues long. Germline loops: CDR1 SGHTS, CDR2 YDEGEE. The CDR3 bases are TGTGCCAGCAGTTCGGGACAGCTGCCCTATGGCTACACCTTC. Translating gives CASSSGQLPYGYTF.

This clone was recorded once. V gene TRBV19 combines with J gene TRBJ2-1, with 7 positions matching TRBD2. Germline V CDR1 and CDR2: LNHDA, SQIVND (reference sequence). V was pared by 5 bases and J by 0 bases, with 4 bases of the junction left unmatched. The CDR3 totals 15 residues. The DNA of the CDR3 is TGTGCCAGTAGTCCTAGCGGTGGCTCCTACAATGAGCAGTTCTTC. This translates into CASSPSGGSYNEQFF.

Only a few counts were recorded for this clone. The chain carries TRBV28 and TRBJ1-5; 8 nucleotides line up with TRBD1. Germline V gene lookup returns CDR1 MDHEN and CDR2 SYDVKM. There are 15 residues in the CDR3. V was pared by 6 bases and J by 1 base, with 5 bases of the junction left unmatched. The CDR3 protein is CASRTTGVSNQPQHF. The DNA for the CDR3 is TGTGCCAGCAGGACGACAGGGGTCAGCAATCAGCCCCAGCATTTT.

This clone was seen only a few times. The gene calls are TRBV6-5 and TRBJ2-1, with D perhaps TRBD2 (6 bases). CDR3 length: 15 residues. Germline V gene sequence: CDR1 MNHEY, CDR2 SVGAGI. Trimming took 2 bases from V and 3 from J, leaving 11 bases between them. The CDR3 DNA is TGTGCCAGCAGTTACGCGCTAGCGAACTACAATGAGCAGTTCTTC. Its translation: CASSYALANYNEQFF.

The chain employs TRBV2 and TRBJ2-7; D perhaps matches TRBD1 (6 bases). In germline, CDR1 is SNHLY, CDR2 FYNNEI. This CDR3 is 13 amino acids long. V lost 7 bases and J lost 1, with 11 bases in between. The CDR3 here is CASTRQVSYEQYF. CDR3 nucleotide sequence: TGTGCCAGCACCCGACAGGTTTCCTACGAGCAGTACTTC.

The rearrangement links TRBV7-3 to TRBJ2-3; TRBD2 aligns across 7 bases. This CDR3 contains 15 residues. The V gene's germline CDR1 is SGHTA and CDR2 FQGTGA. V shed 3 bases and J 1 base; nucleotides not matched to a gene: 4. CDR3 residues: CASSFRDYRTDTQYF. The CDR3 region has the DNA TGTGCCAGCAGCTTCCGGGACTACCGCACAGATACGCAGTATTTT. The complete variable domain, with remaining parts taken from reference TRBV7-3 and TRBJ2-3, reads GAGVSQTPSNKVTEKGKYVELRCDPISGHTALYWYRQSLGQGPEFLIYFQGTGAADDSGLPNDRFFAVRPEGSVSTLKIQRTERGDSAVYLCASSFRDYRTDTQYFGPGTRLTVL.

The chain combines TRBV19 with TRBJ2-1; the D gene is possibly TRBD2 (5 bases). Trimming pared 4 bases from V and 6 bases from J, leaving 13 bases between. The CDR3 has 14 residues. Looked up from germline, CDR1 is LNHDA and CDR2 is SQIVND (reference sequence). The CDR3 DNA sequence: TGTGCCAGTAGTACCACGGGGAGCGGCAATGAGCAGTTCTTC. Its translation is CASSTTGSGNEQFF.